The clone carrying this TCR beta chain was seen more than once but under ten times. Its specificity is not known. This record comes from a study of shared clonotypes between healthy human individuals. Whole-study results and caveats: The represented genetic and exposure-history diversity was limited by the small number of donors.

Roughly 30,000 T cell genomes, or around 300 ng DNA, went into replicate PCRs of unsorted PBMC. The data were produced by immunoSEQ multiplex PCR, yet TCRdb's version contains in-frame clones alone and is incomplete. Altogether about half a million clones are present, over 60% being singletons, with the ten largest covering more than 10%. Extraction of genomic DNA in unsorted samples used 100 million or so PBMCs. Sequencing was done on a sample of PBMCs. This TCR was sampled from a woman in her thirties or forties in good health. Some clones in this sample may be carry-over from other donors' samples.

CDR3 protein: CASSADENQPQHF. The CDR3 DNA sequence: TGTGCCAGCAGCGCGGACGAAAATCAGCCCCAGCATTTT. The rearrangement joins TRBV7-9 to TRBJ1-5; D is unresolved. Germline-derived CDR1 and CDR2 are SEHNR and FQNEAQ (reference sequence). V gave up 5 bases and J gave up 4 bases, with 9 bases separating them. CDR3 size: 13 residues.